The entry that follows covers one T cell receptor beta chain sequence. Its antigen is not known. The sample comes from a study of CXCR3-negative and CXCR3-positive naive CD8 T cells. Findings of the study overall: More hydrophobic TRB CDR3s occurred in CXCR3-positive than in CXCR3-negative naive cells. TRBV-TRBJ usage was similar across naive CXCR3 subsets but distinct in memory cells.

The CDR3 spans 13 residues. Germline-derived CDR1 and CDR2 are SGHDN and FVKESK. TRB cDNA was prepared as libraries by UMI-labeled 5' RACE. TCRdb re-analyzed the 5' RACE reads; it lists each CDR3 protein once, without DNA. The sample holds about 9,600 distinct CDR3 sequences. Naive CD8+ T cells showed a CD45RO-CCR7+CD27+CD95- phenotype. This chain links TRBV14 with TRBJ2-7; TCRdb lists TRBD1, though no DNA is available to test this call. The TCR sequence derives from a human donor in good health. Some clones in this sample may be carry-over from other donors' samples. The sample was naive CXCR3- CD8+ T cells from blood. Sample subset: CD45RO-CCR7+CD27+CD95- naive CD8+ T cells lacking CXCR3 (TNR3-). The CDR3 here is CASSYGTAYKQYF.